This T cell receptor (beta chain) stems from a study of T cells after posttransplantation cyclophosphamide. Method: immunoSEQ multiplex PCR; TCRdb's copy keeps in-frame clones and lacks some. The sample shows around 50,000 clones, 85% to 95% of them seen only once. The germline V gene encodes CDR1 MNHEY and CDR2 SMNVEV (reference sequence). This CDR3 is 14 amino acids long. V lost 7 bases and J lost 0; bases outside the gene matches: 3. The V call is TRBV27, the J call TRBJ2-1; 7 bases agree with TRBD2. The receptor comes from a woman aged 45-65 years in good health and a related stem cell transplant donor. Material for sequencing was PBMCs. In nucleotides, the CDR3 is TGTGCCAGCACTCGGGGGGACTCCTACAATGAGCAGTTCTTC. As protein: CASTRGDSYNEQFF.